These T cell receptor beta chains were read from a single sample in a study of breast tumors, draining lymph nodes, adjacent tissues. Each CDR3 protein gets one entry after TCRdb re-called the multiplex PCR reads with MiXCR. The table records under 350,000 distinct CDR3 sequences, more than 30% of them present only once. Sequenced input: axillary lymph node tissue. The origin of the receptors is a female donor with breast cancer. Some clones in this sample may be carry-over from other donors' samples. Each CDR3 is given with its conserved first and last residue. A D gene is named only where the DNA matches it firmly. The listing skips clone size in some rows; elsewhere it reads once, few, many or a size class.

cdr3_nt,cdr3_aa,v_call,j_call,clone_size,d_call
TGTGCTAGTGGTTTGGCCCTGATAGGGGGCGGATACGAGCAGTACTTC,CASGLALIGGGYEQYF,TRBV12-5,TRBJ2-7,NA,TRBD1
TGTGCCAGCAGCCAAGAGGACTTGGGCTACACCTTC,CASSQEDLGYTF,TRBV14,TRBJ1-2,NA,NA
TGTGCCAGCAGTATGGCTCGCTACGAGCAGTACTTC,CASSMARYEQYF,TRBV2,TRBJ2-7,many,NA
TGCAGTGCTAGATCCCCCCGCGGAGAGACCCAGTACTTC,CSARSPRGETQYF,TRBV20-1,TRBJ2-5,NA,NA
TGTGCCAGCAGTTACTCGAGGAGAGAAGAGACCCAGTACTTC,CASSYSRREETQYF,TRBV6-5,TRBJ2-5,many,NA
TGTGCCAGCAGCTCCCCCCCCACGACAGGGCACGGCTACACCTTC,CASSSPPTTGHGYTF,TRBV7-8,TRBJ1-2,many,TRBD1
TGTGCCACCAGCAGAGACGGGACTAGCCTAGGGGAGCTGTTTTTT,CATSRDGTSLGELFF,TRBV15,TRBJ2-2,NA,TRBD2
TGTGCCAGCAGCTTAGGAGGGAATTCTGAAAAACTGTTTTTT,CASSLGGNSEKLFF,TRBV7-9,TRBJ1-4,many,NA
TGTGCCAGCAGTTACAGGGGACTAATCCAAGAGACCCAGTACTTC,CASSYRGLIQETQYF,TRBV6-6,TRBJ2-5,many,TRBD2
TGTGCCATCACTAGCCAGACAGCCCACTACGAGCAGTACTTC,CAITSQTAHYEQYF,TRBV10-3,TRBJ2-7,many,NA
TGCAGTGCTAGGGATCCCCGGACTAGCGGTCCCTACGAGCAGTACTTC,CSARDPRTSGPYEQYF,TRBV20-1,TRBJ2-7,once,TRBD2
TGTGCCAGCAGCCAAATAGCGGGAGTAGAGACCCAGTACTTC,CASSQIAGVETQYF,TRBV4-2,TRBJ2-5,NA,TRBD2
TGCAGTGCTAGAGTAGGTTTGGGACAGAACAATCAGCCCCAGCATTTT,CSARVGLGQNNQPQHF,TRBV20-1,TRBJ1-5,NA,TRBD1
TGTGCCAGCAGCAGGACAGGGGCCAGCGAGCAGTACTTC,CASSRTGASEQYF,TRBV7-6,TRBJ2-7,many,TRBD1
TGTGCCAGTAGTACGGGCAGATACAATGAGCAGTTCTTC,CASSTGRYNEQFF,TRBV19,TRBJ2-1,many,NA
TGCAGTGCTAGAGATCGGGCCACACAGGCCAGTAATTCACCCCTCCACTTT,CSARDRATQASNSPLHF,TRBV20-1,TRBJ1-6,many,NA
TGTGCTAGCAGCTTAGGCGCAGGGACTATGGGAGAGACCCAGTACTTC,CASSLGAGTMGETQYF,TRBV7-7,TRBJ2-5,NA,TRBD2
TGCAGCGTCGGGGACAGGGGCTTTTTT,CSVGDRGFF,TRBV29-1,TRBJ1-4,NA,TRBD1
TGTGCCAGCAAAACCCTATCCTGGGATGAGCAGTTCTTC,CASKTLSWDEQFF,TRBV2,TRBJ2-1,many,NA
TGCGCCAGCAGTCAGAAACAGGGGGACGGGTCACCCCTCCGCTTT,CASSQKQGDGSPLRF,TRBV5-1,TRBJ1-6,NA,TRBD1
TGTGCCACCAGCAGAGATCGGAACACCGGGGAGCTGTTTTTT,CATSRDRNTGELFF,TRBV15,TRBJ2-2,many,NA
TGCAGTGCTAGAGATGTTGGTGGACGGAAAGCCTACGAGCAGTACTTC,CSARDVGGRKAYEQYF,TRBV20-1,TRBJ2-7,medium-sized,NA
TGTGCCACCAGGGGAAACGGACTAGAGATCAATGAGCAGTTCTTC,CATRGNGLEINEQFF,TRBV24-1,TRBJ2-1,many,TRBD2
TGTGCCAGGCAGGGGGAGGGAAACACCATATATTTT,CARQGEGNTIYF,TRBV2,TRBJ1-3,many,TRBD1
TGTGCCAGCAGTTTCTCGGGGTTAGGTGGAAACACCATATATTTT,CASSFSGLGGNTIYF,TRBV12-3/TRBV12-4,TRBJ1-3,NA,NA
TGTGCCAGCAGCCCACCTGGGGGGCTCACAGATACGCAGTATTTT,CASSPPGGLTDTQYF,TRBV14,TRBJ2-3,many,NA
TGTGCCATCAGAGGGGAGGATACTGAAGCTTTCTTT,CAIRGEDTEAFF,TRBV10-3,TRBJ1-1,NA,NA
TGTGCCAGCACCAAGAGCCCCGGACAGCGCTCTAACACCGGGGAGCTGTTTTTT,CASTKSPGQRSNTGELFF,TRBV12-3/TRBV12-4,TRBJ2-2,many,NA
TGCAGCGTTGCTAGGGCGGGAGCTAGTGAAAAACTGTTTTTC,CSVARAGASEKLFF,TRBV29-1,TRBJ1-4,NA,NA
TGTGCCAGCAGCTCGATTGGAGCGCAGGGCTACACCTTC,CASSSIGAQGYTF,TRBV5-6,TRBJ1-2,few,NA
TGTGCCAGCAGCCAAGTTTCGGGCGGGAGGGTGAATTGGGAGACCCAGTACTTC,CASSQVSGGRVNWETQYF,TRBV4-2,TRBJ2-5,few,TRBD2
TGTGCCAGCAGTCCCCAAGGGGGGGCACCCCTCCACTTT,CASSPQGGAPLHF,TRBV28,TRBJ1-6,many,NA
TGCAGCGTTGGTGGGGCTCGAAGCTCTGGAAACACCATATATTTT,CSVGGARSSGNTIYF,TRBV29-1,TRBJ1-3,many,NA
TGCGCCAGCAGTGAGTCTATCGGGTATGGCTACACCTTC,CASSESIGYGYTF,TRBV10-1,TRBJ1-2,many,NA
TGTGCCAGCAGCTTCGCCGGGACTACCTCCACAGATACGCAGTATTTT,CASSFAGTTSTDTQYF,TRBV3-1,TRBJ2-3,NA,TRBD2
TGCGCCAGCAGCTTGGCCCAGGGAGATAATGAAAAACTGTTTTTT,CASSLAQGDNEKLFF,TRBV5-1,TRBJ1-4,many,NA
TGTGCCAGCAAGCCGGTTGGCGGGGAGCTGTTTTTT,CASKPVGGELFF,TRBV2,TRBJ2-2,many,NA
TGCGCCAGCAGGATGAGAGGGGATTTTGGGCGGGATGGCTACACCTTC,CASRMRGDFGRDGYTF,TRBV10-1,TRBJ1-2,NA,NA
TGTGCCAGCAGCACTACAGGGATCAGTTCACCCCTCCACTTT,CASSTTGISSPLHF,TRBV5-8,TRBJ1-6,many,NA
TGCGCCAGCAGCCAATTTGCGGGAGGACAAGAGACCCAGTACTTC,CASSQFAGGQETQYF,TRBV4-3,TRBJ2-5,many,TRBD2
TGCATCTACCCGGGACGCTTTAAGGAGCAGTACTTC,CIYPGRFKEQYF,TRBV29-1,TRBJ2-7,many,NA